Each of the 5 T cell receptor beta chains below was sequenced from the same sample in a study of CD8 T cells in Susac syndrome. RNA, at about 0.5 to 1 ug, was reverse transcribed with random hexamers. From the immunoSEQ multiplex PCR reads, TCRdb called clonotypes with MiXCR, one entry per CDR3 protein. This sample has more than 95,000 distinct CDR3 sequences, with approximately 93% found just once. Specimen: CD4+ T cells from PBMCs. Every receptor here comes from a human donor with multiple sclerosis.

The genes are TRBV3-1 and TRBJ1-5; the D is unclear. Germline values: CDR1 LGHDT, CDR2 YNNKEL (reference sequence). The CDR3 consists of 17 residues. The V end lost 2 bases, the J end lost 2 bases, and 16 bases lay between the germline ends. CDR3 coding DNA: TGTGCCAGCAGCCAAAATAGCGGCACTCTGCGCAATCAGCCCCAGCATTTT. It yields the protein CASSQNSGTLRNQPQHF.

This sequence joins TRBV24-1 and TRBJ1-1; the match to TRBD1 covers 8 bases. Germline values: CDR1 KGHDR, CDR2 SFDVKD. The CDR3 is 14 residues long. Unmatched junction bases numbered 0, after V lost 3 bases and J lost 1 base. The CDR3 is CATSDGQGNTEAFF. The CDR3 DNA reads as TGTGCCACCAGTGATGGACAGGGGAACACTGAAGCTTTCTTT.

This chain connects TRBV18 to TRBJ1-1; D is uncertain. Trimming left V 6 bases short and J 1 base short, with 18 bases between. CDR1 KGHSH and CDR2 LQKENI come from the germline V gene. The CDR3 totals 16 residues. The CDR3 region has the DNA TGTGCCAGCTCGGCTAGTCTCACAGCGCAGAACACTGAAGCTTTCTTT. Its protein product is CASSASLTAQNTEAFF.

The V and J genes are TRBV28 and TRBJ2-5, with no clear D. Germline values: CDR1 MDHEN, CDR2 SYDVKM. The germline V and J ends were trimmed by 6 bases and 2 bases, with 22 bases remaining between them. CDR3 size: 17 residues. This chain's CDR3 is CASRPSRLGQKQETQYF. DNA for the CDR3: TGTGCCAGCAGACCTTCTCGTTTAGGGCAAAAGCAAGAGACCCAGTACTTC.

As DNA, the CDR3 is TGCAGCACTAAGGGGAGCGAGGAAAAACTGTTTTTT. Its translation is CSTKGSEEKLFF. V and J are TRBV29-1 and TRBJ1-4, with D perhaps TRBD1 (5 bases). Between the trimmed V and J ends, which lost 8 bases and 8 bases, there was a span of 15 bases. The CDR3 loop spans 12 amino acids. The V gene's germline CDR1 is SQVTM and CDR2 ANQGSEA.